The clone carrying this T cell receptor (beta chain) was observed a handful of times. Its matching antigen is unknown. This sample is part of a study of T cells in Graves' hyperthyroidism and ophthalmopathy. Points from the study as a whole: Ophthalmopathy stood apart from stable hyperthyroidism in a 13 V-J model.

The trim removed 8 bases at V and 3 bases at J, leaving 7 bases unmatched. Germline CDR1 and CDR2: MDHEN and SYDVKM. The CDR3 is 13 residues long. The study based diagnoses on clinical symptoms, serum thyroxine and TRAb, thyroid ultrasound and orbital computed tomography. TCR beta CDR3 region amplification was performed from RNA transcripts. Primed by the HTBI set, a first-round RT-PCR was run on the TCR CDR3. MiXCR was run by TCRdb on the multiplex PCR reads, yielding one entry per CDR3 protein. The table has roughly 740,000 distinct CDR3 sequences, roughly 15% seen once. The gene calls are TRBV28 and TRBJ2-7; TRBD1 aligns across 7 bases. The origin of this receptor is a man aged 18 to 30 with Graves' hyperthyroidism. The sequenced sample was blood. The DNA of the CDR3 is TGTGCCAGCTCCGGGACAGAGAGCTACGAGCAGTACTTC. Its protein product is CASSGTESYEQYF.